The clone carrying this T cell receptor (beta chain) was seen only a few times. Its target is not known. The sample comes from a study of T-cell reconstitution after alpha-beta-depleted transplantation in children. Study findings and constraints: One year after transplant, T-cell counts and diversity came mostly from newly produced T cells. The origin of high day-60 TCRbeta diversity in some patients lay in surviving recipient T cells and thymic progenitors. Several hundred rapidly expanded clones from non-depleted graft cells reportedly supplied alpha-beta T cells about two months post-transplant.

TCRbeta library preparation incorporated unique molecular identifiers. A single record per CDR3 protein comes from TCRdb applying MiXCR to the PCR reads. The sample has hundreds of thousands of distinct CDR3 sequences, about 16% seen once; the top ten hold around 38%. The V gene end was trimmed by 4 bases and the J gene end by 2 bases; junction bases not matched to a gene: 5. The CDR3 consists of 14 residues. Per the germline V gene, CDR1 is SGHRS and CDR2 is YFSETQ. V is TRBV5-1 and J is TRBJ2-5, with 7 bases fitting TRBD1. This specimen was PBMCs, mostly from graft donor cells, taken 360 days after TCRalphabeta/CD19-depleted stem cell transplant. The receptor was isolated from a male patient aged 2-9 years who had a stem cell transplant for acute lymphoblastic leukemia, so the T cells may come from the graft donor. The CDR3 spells CASSPWTGQETQYF. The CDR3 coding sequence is TGCGCCAGCAGCCCCTGGACAGGACAAGAGACCCAGTACTTC.